This section outlines one T cell receptor (beta chain) sequence together with its context. Its antigen is not known. The V and J ends lost 2 bases and 7 bases respectively, with 11 bases between them. Per germline, CDR1 SGHAT and CDR2 FQNNGV. The CDR3 is 13 residues long. This sample was taken from a study of T cell responses to AZD1222 COVID-19 vaccine. The protocol was immunoSEQ multiplex PCR, while the TCRdb copy is restricted to in-frame clones and leaves out a portion. The repertoire holds tens of thousands of clones, with around three quarters as singletons. General study findings and limits: Compared with day 0, the breadth and depth of the Spike-specific TCR repertoire rose significantly after two doses of AZD1222.

The chain recombines TRBV11-2 with TRBJ1-2; tentatively, D is TRBD1 (5 bases). This TCR was sampled from an adult in good health. This specimen consisted of peripheral blood, obtained on day 0 of AZD1222 vaccination. The CDR3 sequence is CASSLQGAAGYTF. DNA of the CDR3: TGTGCCAGCAGCTTACAAGGGGCGGCTGGCTACACCTTC.